The clone carrying this T cell receptor beta chain has a single count. Generated by immunoSEQ multiplex PCR, the TCRdb table keeps only in-frame clones and is missing some. The sample has 2 million to 2.5 million clones, 85% to 95% seen once; the top ten hold 0.37%. This entry comes from a study of shared clonotypes between healthy human individuals. This CDR3 region has 14 residues. CDR1 is KGHSH, CDR2 LQKENI, per germline. Trimming at V came to 8 bases and at J to 2 bases, leaving 8 bases not matched to a gene. This clonotype was sampled from a man between 18 and 29 years old in good health. Some clones in this sample may be carry-over from other donors' samples. The chain carries TRBV18 and TRBJ2-5; 7 nucleotides align to TRBD1. Material for sequencing was naive CD4+ T cells from PBMCs. Stated subset: CD45RA+ positively selected. CDR3 amino acids: CASQGQAIQETQYF. In DNA form, the CDR3 reads TGTGCCAGCCAAGGACAGGCGATACAAGAGACCCAGTACTTC.